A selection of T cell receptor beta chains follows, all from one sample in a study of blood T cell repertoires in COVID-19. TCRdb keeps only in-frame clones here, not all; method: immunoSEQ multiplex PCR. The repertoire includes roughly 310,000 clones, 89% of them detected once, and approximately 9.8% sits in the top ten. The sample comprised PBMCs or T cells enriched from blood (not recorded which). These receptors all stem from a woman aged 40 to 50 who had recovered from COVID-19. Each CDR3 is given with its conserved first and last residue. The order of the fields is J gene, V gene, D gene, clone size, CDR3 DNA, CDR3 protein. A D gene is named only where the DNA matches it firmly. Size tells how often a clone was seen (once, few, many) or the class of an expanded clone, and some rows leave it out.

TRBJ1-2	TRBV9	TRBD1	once	TGTGCCAGCAGCGTAACAGGGGTCTATGGCTACACCTTC	CASSVTGVYGYTF
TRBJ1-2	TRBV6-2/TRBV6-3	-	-	TGTGCCAGCAGTTGGAGTCAGTCGGCGGGCACCTTC	CASSWSQSAGTF
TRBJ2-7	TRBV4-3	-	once	TGCGCCAGCAGCCCGGGGAGTGGGGGCAACTACGAGCAGTACTTC	CASSPGSGGNYEQYF
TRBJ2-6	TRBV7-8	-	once	TGTGCCAGCGGAGGGATAAAGGCTGGGGCCAACGTCCTGACTTTC	CASGGIKAGANVLTF
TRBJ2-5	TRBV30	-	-	TGTGCCGGTGACTCGGCCCCGCAAGAGACCCAGTACTTC	CAGDSAPQETQYF
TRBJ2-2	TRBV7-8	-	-	TGTGCCAGCAGCCCCGGGGCCGGGGAGCTGTTTTTT	CASSPGAGELFF
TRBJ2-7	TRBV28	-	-	TGTGCCAGCAGGAACAGCGGCAGCCGATTCGAGCAGTACTTC	CASRNSGSRFEQYF
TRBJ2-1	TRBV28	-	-	TGTGCCAGCCGCCGGACTGCTAACAATGAGCAGTTCTTC	CASRRTANNEQFF
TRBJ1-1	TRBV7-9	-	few	TGTGCCAGCAGCTTAAGGTCGGGGGTGAACACTGAAGCTTTCTTT	CASSLRSGVNTEAFF
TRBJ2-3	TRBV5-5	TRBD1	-	TGTGCCAGCAGCTTGGTGCCCCGGACAGGGGGCTCAGATACGCAGTATTTT	CASSLVPRTGGSDTQYF
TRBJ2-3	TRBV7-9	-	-	TGTGCCAGCAGCTCCGCCAGCGGGACAGATACGCAGTATTTT	CASSSASGTDTQYF
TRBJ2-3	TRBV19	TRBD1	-	TGTGCCAGTAGTATCCAGGGGGCAGATACGCAGTATTTT	CASSIQGADTQYF
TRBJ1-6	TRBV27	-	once	TGTGCCAGCAGTTTACAACCGGGTTATAATTCACCCCTCCACTTT	CASSLQPGYNSPLHF
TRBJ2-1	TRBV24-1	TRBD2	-	TGTGCCACCAGTGGTTCCTTTTTGGATACTAGCGGGAGCTCCTACAATGAGCAGTTCTTC	CATSGSFLDTSGSSYNEQFF
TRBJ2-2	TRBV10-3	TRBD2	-	TGTGCCACCCTTAGCGGGAGCAGCAACACCGGGGAGCTGTTTTTT	CATLSGSSNTGELFF
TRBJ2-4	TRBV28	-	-	TGTGCCAGCACCATTCCGGGGGTAGCCAAAAACATTCAGTACTTC	CASTIPGVAKNIQYF
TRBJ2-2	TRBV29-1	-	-	TGCAGCGTTGAAGCCTTCACCGGGGAGCTGTTTTTT	CSVEAFTGELFF
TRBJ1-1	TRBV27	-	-	TGTGCCAGCAATCCCCTAGGCGGGGACACTGAAGCTTTCTTT	CASNPLGGDTEAFF
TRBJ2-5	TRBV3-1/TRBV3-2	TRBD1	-	TGTGCCAGCAGCCAAACAGGGGGCATGGAGACCCAGTACTTC	CASSQTGGMETQYF
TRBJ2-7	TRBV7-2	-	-	TGTGCCAGCAGCTTAGTAGTTAGCGGAGTGACCTACGAGCAGTACTTC	CASSLVVSGVTYEQYF
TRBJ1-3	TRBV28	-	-	TGTGCCAGCAGTGCGGACAGTAATGGAAACACCATATATTTT	CASSADSNGNTIYF
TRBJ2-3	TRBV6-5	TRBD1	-	TGTGCCAGCAAGACAGGGGGGAGCACAGATACGCAGTATTTT	CASKTGGSTDTQYF
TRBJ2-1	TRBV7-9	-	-	TGTGCCAGCAGCTTAGCCCGGAGCAATGAGCAGTTCTTC	CASSLARSNEQFF
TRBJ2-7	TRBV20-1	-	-	TGCAGTGCTCGTGGGAGGACCTCCTACGAGCAGTACTTC	CSARGRTSYEQYF
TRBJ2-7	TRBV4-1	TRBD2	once	TGCGCCAGCAGTTATGGGACTAGCGGGAGAGGGGGGAGCTCCTACGAGCAGTACTTC	CASSYGTSGRGGSSYEQYF
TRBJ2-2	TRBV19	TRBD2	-	TGTGCCAGTAGTAATTGGGGACTAGCGGGAGACACCGGGGAGCTGTTTTTT	CASSNWGLAGDTGELFF
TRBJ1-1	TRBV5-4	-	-	TGTGCCAGCAGCCCTATTATGAACACTGAAGCTTTCTTT	CASSPIMNTEAFF
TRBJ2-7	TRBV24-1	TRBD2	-	TGTGCCACCAGTGATTACACACTGATAGCGGGAGGGCCGCTGGAGCAGTACTTC	CATSDYTLIAGGPLEQYF
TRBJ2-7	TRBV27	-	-	TGTGCCAGCAGTTTATCGGGGGCCTCCTACGAGCAGTACTTC	CASSLSGASYEQYF